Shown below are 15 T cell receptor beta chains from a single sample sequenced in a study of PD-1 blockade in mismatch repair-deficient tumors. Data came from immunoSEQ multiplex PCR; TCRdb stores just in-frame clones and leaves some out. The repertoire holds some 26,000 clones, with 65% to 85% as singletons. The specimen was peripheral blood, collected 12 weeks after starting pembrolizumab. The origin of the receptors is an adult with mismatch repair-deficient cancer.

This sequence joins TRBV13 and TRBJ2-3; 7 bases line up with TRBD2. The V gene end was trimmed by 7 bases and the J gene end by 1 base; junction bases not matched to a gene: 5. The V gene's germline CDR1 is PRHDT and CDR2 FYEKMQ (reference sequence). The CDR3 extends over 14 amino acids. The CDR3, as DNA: TGTGCCAGCAATAGTGGGAGGGGCACAGATACGCAGTATTTT. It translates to CASNSGRGTDTQYF.

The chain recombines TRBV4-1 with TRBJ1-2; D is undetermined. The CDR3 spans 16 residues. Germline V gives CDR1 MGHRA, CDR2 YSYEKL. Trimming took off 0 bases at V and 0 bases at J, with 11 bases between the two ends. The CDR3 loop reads CASSQDVTLANYGYTF. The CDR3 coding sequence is TGCGCCAGCAGCCAAGATGTCACGCTCGCTAACTATGGCTACACCTTC.

CDR3 coding DNA: TGTGCCAGCAGCCTTGGCTCAGACACAGATACGCAGTATTTT. Amino acids: CASSLGSDTDTQYF. The chain combines TRBV6-4 with TRBJ2-3; D not certain. This CDR3 is 14 amino acids long. V shed 6 bases and J shed 2 bases, with 12 bases lying between them. Germline CDR1 reads MRHNA; CDR2 reads SNTAGT.

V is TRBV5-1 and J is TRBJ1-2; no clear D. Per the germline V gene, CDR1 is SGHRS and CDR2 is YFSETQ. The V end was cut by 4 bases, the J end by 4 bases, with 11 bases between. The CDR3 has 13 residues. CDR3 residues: CASSPSSVYGYTF. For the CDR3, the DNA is TGCGCCAGCAGCCCTTCTTCAGTCTATGGCTACACCTTC.

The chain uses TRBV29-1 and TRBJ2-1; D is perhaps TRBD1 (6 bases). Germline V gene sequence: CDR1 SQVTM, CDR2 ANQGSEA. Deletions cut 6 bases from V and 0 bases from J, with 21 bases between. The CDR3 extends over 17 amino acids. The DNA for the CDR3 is TGCAGCGTCAAGGGGGTAGGTTGGGGAAGCTCCTACAATGAGCAGTTCTTC. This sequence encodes CSVKGVGWGSSYNEQFF.

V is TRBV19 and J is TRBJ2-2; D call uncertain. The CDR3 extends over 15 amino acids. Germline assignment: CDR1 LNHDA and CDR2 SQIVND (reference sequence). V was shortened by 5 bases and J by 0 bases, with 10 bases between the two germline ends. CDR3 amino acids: CASSRQAANTGELFF. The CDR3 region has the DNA TGTGCCAGTAGTCGGCAGGCCGCGAACACCGGGGAGCTGTTTTTT.

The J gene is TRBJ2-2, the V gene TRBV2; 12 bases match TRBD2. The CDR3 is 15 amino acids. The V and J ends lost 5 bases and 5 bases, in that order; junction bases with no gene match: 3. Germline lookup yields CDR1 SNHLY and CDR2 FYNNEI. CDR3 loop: CASSLLAGGTGELFF. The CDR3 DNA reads TGTGCCAGCAGTTTACTAGCGGGAGGAACCGGGGAGCTGTTTTTT.

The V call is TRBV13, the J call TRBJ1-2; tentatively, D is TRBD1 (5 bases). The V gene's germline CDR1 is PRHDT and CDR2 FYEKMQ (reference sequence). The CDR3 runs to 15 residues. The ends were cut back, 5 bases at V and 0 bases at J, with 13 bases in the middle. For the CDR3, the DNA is TGTGCCAGCAGCCCTGCCGTGGACACTAACTATGGCTACACCTTC. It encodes CASSPAVDTNYGYTF.

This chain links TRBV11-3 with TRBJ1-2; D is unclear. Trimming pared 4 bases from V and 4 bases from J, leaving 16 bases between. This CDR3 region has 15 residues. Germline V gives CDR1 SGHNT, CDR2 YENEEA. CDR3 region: CASSSLSESTYGYTF. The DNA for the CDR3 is TGTGCCAGCAGCTCCTTATCCGAATCAACCTATGGCTACACCTTC.

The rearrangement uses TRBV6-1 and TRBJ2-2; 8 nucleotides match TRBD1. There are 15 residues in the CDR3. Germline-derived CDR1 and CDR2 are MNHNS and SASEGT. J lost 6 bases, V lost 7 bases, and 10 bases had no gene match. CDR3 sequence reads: CASIDRGPGAGELFF. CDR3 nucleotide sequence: TGTGCCAGCATCGACAGGGGCCCGGGGGCCGGGGAGCTGTTTTTT.

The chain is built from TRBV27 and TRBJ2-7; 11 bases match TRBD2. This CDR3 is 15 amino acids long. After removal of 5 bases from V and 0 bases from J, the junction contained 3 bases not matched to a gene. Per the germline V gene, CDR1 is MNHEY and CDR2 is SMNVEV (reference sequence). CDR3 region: CASSRGLAASYEQYF. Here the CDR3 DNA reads TGTGCCAGCAGTCGGGGACTAGCGGCCTCCTACGAGCAGTACTTC.

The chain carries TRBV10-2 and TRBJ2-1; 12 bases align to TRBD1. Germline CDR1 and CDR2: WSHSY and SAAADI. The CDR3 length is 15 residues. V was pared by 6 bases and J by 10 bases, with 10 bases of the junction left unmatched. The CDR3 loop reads CASSGPGQGAREQFF. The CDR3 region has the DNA TGCGCCAGCAGCGGACCGGGACAGGGGGCGAGGGAGCAGTTCTTC.

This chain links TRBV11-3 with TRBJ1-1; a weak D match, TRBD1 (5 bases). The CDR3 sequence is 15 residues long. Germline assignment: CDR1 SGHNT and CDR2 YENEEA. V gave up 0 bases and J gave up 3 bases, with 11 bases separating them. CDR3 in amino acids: CASSLDLDSHTEAFF. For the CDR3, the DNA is TGTGCCAGCAGCTTAGATCTCGACAGCCACACTGAAGCTTTCTTT.

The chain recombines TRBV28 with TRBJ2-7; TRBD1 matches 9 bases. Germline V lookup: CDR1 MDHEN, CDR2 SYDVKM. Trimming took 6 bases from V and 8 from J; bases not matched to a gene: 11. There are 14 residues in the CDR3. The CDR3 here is CASRSGTGTWKQYF. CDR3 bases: TGTGCCAGCAGGTCCGGGACAGGGACCTGGAAGCAGTACTTC.

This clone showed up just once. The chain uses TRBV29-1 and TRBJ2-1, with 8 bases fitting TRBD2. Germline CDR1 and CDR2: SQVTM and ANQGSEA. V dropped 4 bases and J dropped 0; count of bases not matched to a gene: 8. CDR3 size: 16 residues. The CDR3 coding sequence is TGCAGCGTTGCGGGGGGGTGGCGGGGCTCCTACAATGAGCAGTTCTTC. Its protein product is CSVAGGWRGSYNEQFF.